This is a list of T cell receptor beta chains from one sample in a study of shared clonotypes between healthy human individuals. Produced via immunoSEQ multiplex PCR; TCRdb's table is partial and in-frame only. The repertoire holds millions of clones, with over 85% as singletons. The sequenced material came from naive CD4+ T cells sorted from blood. The receptors shown here come from a man aged 18 to 30 in good health. Each CDR3 is given without its conserved first and last residue. D genes are given only for firm matches.

TRBV5-1,TRBJ2-2,NA,ASSLGATTTGELF
TRBV10-3,TRBJ2-3,TRBD2,AISEGGGSTDTQY
TRBV6-5,TRBJ2-7,NA,ASSPNRYEQY
TRBV5-1,TRBJ1-4,TRBD1,ASSVDRRATNEKLF
TRBV10-3,TRBJ2-3,TRBD2,AISPGTSGRPTDTQY
TRBV5-1,TRBJ2-3,NA,ASSLVGSVGDTQY
TRBV5-1,TRBJ2-3,TRBD2,ASRRSGGRTSVTDTQY
TRBV2,TRBJ2-3,TRBD1,ASTTRQGIRTDTQY
TRBV30,TRBJ1-6,TRBD1,AWSVDRVVNSPLH
TRBV4-1,TRBJ2-1,NA,ASSFQTGWGYNEQF
TRBV5-4,TRBJ2-5,TRBD1,ASRVGGQGLLKTQY